Each of the 7 T cell receptor beta chains below was sequenced from the same sample in a study. Treg sorting used a CD4+CD25+CD127-/low gate. Using its own MiXCR run on the 5' RACE reads, TCRdb lists one record per CDR3 protein. This sample has roughly 58,000 distinct CDR3 sequences, with less than 25% found just once. The sample comprised tumor-infiltrating Tregs sorted from the breast tumor. These receptors were obtained from a female donor with breast cancer.

This clonotype was recorded many times. CDR3 protein: CASSLTQGAARHEQYF. CDR3 coding DNA: TGTGCCAGCAGCTTAACCCAGGGGGCGGCTCGGCACGAGCAGTACTTC. The rearrangement uses TRBV7-3 and TRBJ2-7; TRBD1 aligns across 8 bases. CDR3 length equals 16 residues. Germline loops: CDR1 SGHTA, CDR2 FQGTGA. V was clipped by 0 bases and J by 5 bases; unmatched bases: 9.

Here the CDR3 reads CASSPAGTMSTDTQYF. In DNA, the CDR3 is TGTGCCAGCTCCCCCGCCGGGACCATGAGCACAGATACGCAGTATTTT. The V gene is TRBV18, the J gene TRBJ2-3; D is possibly TRBD1 or TRBD2 (5 bases each). This CDR3 region has 16 residues. Germline CDR1 and CDR2: KGHSH and LQKENI. Between the trimmed V and J ends, which lost 6 bases and 0 bases, there was a span of 16 bases.

J is TRBJ2-4 and V is TRBV28; 9 nucleotides line up with TRBD1. The CDR3 contains 18 residues. The V segment lost 5 bases and the J segment 3 bases; nucleotides outside the gene matches: 14. Germline V CDR1 and CDR2: MDHEN, SYDVKM. CDR3 protein: CASSHLGGTGMGKNIQYF. CDR3 DNA sequence: TGTGCCAGCAGTCACCTCGGCGGGACAGGGATGGGCAAAAACATTCAGTACTTC.

This clonotype was counted between two and nine times. The V call is TRBV5-1, the J call TRBJ1-4; TRBD1 agrees at 11 bases. The germline V gene has CDR1 SGHRS and CDR2 YFSETQ. V was clipped by 8 bases and J by 6 bases; unmatched bases: 3. The CDR3 length is 13 residues. In DNA, the CDR3 is TGCGCCAGTGGGACAGGGGGAGATGAAAAACTGTTTTTT. As protein: CASGTGGDEKLFF.

Ten or more counts support this clonotype. This chain's CDR3 is CASSGTAGQTQYF. CDR3 DNA: TGCGCCAGCAGCGGGACAGCGGGTCAGACCCAGTACTTC. J is TRBJ2-5 and V is TRBV5-1; possibly TRBD1 for D (7 bases). Germline CDR1 and CDR2: SGHRS and YFSETQ. The CDR3 runs to 13 residues. V was trimmed by 4 bases and J by 6 bases, leaving 13 bases between them.

This clonotype was seen only once. No conserved phenylalanine or tryptophan ends this CDR3, so it is likely a read error. The limits of the CDR3 on the DNA are not certain, so only TCRdb's listed CDR3 is given. The rearrangement joins TRBV5-1 to TRBJ2-1; the table's D call TRBD2 went unverified against the DNA. Germline V lookup: CDR1 SGHRS, CDR2 YFSETQ. Counting both end residues, the CDR3 totals 15 amino acids. CDR3 region: CESRGLEGGEKEKGG.

V and J are TRBV7-2 and TRBJ1-2; 7 nucleotides align to TRBD1. V dropped 5 bases and J dropped 7; count of bases not matched to a gene: 7. The length of the CDR3 is 13 residues. Looked up from germline, CDR1 is SGHTA and CDR2 is FQGNSA. The CDR3 sequence is CASSLRQGSGYTF. The CDR3 DNA follows: TGTGCCAGCAGCCTTAGACAGGGAAGTGGCTACACCTTC.